This entry lists 16 T cell receptor beta chains sequenced from one sample in a study of T cells in Graves' hyperthyroidism and ophthalmopathy. Amplification of TCR beta CDR3 regions used RNA as the template. The HTBI primer set drove a first-round RT-PCR of the TCR CDR3. TCRdb analysed the multiplex PCR reads with MiXCR anew, one entry per CDR3 protein. The data contain 600,000 or so distinct CDR3 sequences, 15% to 20% of them seen just once; the ten biggest clones take up 3.8%. Sequencing was performed on blood. These receptors all stem from a woman aged 25 to 39 with Graves' hyperthyroidism.

V usage is TRBV5-1 and J usage is TRBJ1-1; 7 nucleotides agree with TRBD1. Germline assignment: CDR1 SGHRS and CDR2 YFSETQ. V lost 0 bases to trimming and J lost 3 bases; unmatched junction nucleotides: 8. The CDR3 has 16 amino acids. The DNA of the CDR3 is TGCGCCAGCAGCTTGGCCTCGTTTGACAGGGACACTGAAGCTTTCTTT. Translating it yields CASSLASFDRDTEAFF.

The chain carries TRBV5-6 and TRBJ2-1; D is unclear. This CDR3 region has 15 residues. V dropped 4 bases and J dropped 5 bases, with 16 bases sitting between them. CDR1 and CDR2 (germline): SGHDT, YYEEEE. As DNA, the CDR3 is TGTGCCAGCAGCAACGTAGGGTCGATAGACAATGAGCAGTTCTTC. Translated, it gives CASSNVGSIDNEQFF. Together with reference TRBV5-6 and TRBJ2-1, the CDR3 gives the full variable domain: DAGVTQSPTHLIKTRGQQVTLRCSPKSGHDTVSWYQQALGQGPQFIFQYYEEEERQRGNFPDRFSGHQFPNYSSELNVNALLLGDSALYLCASSNVGSIDNEQFFGPGTRLTVL.

In this sample, this clonotype turned up many times. The chain links TRBV7-3 to TRBJ2-3; 8 bases line up with TRBD1. The germline gives CDR1 SGHTA, CDR2 FQGTGA. V shed 6 bases and J 1 base; nucleotides not matched to a gene: 3. The CDR3 runs to 14 residues. CDR3 sequence reads: CASSLTGGTDTQYF. The CDR3 DNA sequence: TGTGCCAGCAGTTTGACAGGGGGCACAGATACGCAGTATTTT.

In this sample, this clonotype turned up many times. This chain joins TRBV6-1 and TRBJ2-1, with TRBD1 matching over 11 bases. With V trimmed by 7 bases and J by 9 bases, 11 bases remained unmatched. The CDR3 runs 15 residues. Per germline, CDR1 MNHNS and CDR2 SASEGT. The CDR3 here is CASNPGQGAGGEQFF. CDR3 in DNA: TGTGCCAGCAACCCTGGACAGGGGGCAGGGGGTGAGCAGTTCTTC.

This clonotype was observed a handful of times. The chain is built from TRBV30 and TRBJ1-2; possibly TRBD1 for D (5 bases). Germline V CDR1 and CDR2: GTSNPN, SVGIG (reference sequence). Trimming removed 2 bases from V and 9 bases from J, with 10 bases in between. This CDR3 region has 11 residues. CDR3 loop: CAWSPTGSYTF. The CDR3 nucleotides read TGTGCCTGGAGTCCCACAGGCAGCTACACCTTC.

This chain connects TRBV6-2 or TRBV6-3 to TRBJ2-7, with 10 bases aligning to TRBD2. The CDR3 has 15 amino acids. Germline CDR1 MNHEY, CDR2 SVGEGT. V shed 6 bases and J 4 bases; nucleotides not matched to a gene: 9. The CDR3 region is CASSRGTSERYEQYF. DNA of the CDR3: TGTGCCAGCAGCCGGGGGACTAGCGAGAGGTACGAGCAGTACTTC.

The CDR3 loop is CATGGLVNTGELFF. As DNA, the CDR3 is TGTGCCACCGGGGGACTAGTGAACACCGGGGAGCTGTTTTTT. The chain links TRBV6-1 to TRBJ2-2; 8 nucleotides align to TRBD2. This CDR3 contains 14 residues. Trimming took 10 bases from V and 1 from J; bases not matched to a gene: 5. Germline V gives CDR1 MNHNS, CDR2 SASEGT.

This rearrangement joins TRBV7-2 to TRBJ1-3; no reliable D call. Germline V gene lookup returns CDR1 SGHTA and CDR2 FQGNSA. CDR3 length: 13 residues. Between the trimmed V and J ends, which lost 5 bases and 3 bases, there was a span of 8 bases. The chain's CDR3 is CASSPWFGNTIYF. In nucleotides, the CDR3 is TGTGCCAGCAGCCCCTGGTTTGGAAACACCATATATTTT.

Concerning this clonotype itself: The junction does not match germline at one end; this may be a read error. V and J are TRBV28 and TRBJ2-3, with D unclear. The CDR3 extends over 11 amino acids. Germline V gene lookup returns CDR1 MDHEN and CDR2 SYDVKM. In DNA, the CDR3 is TGTGTCAGCACCGGGACAGATACGCAGTATTTT. Residues: CVSTGTDTQYF. Full variable domain (missing parts from reference TRBV28 and TRBJ2-3): DVKVTQSSRYLVKRTGEKVFLECVQDMDHENMFWYRQDPGLGLRLIYFSYDVKMKEKGDIPEGYSVSREKKERFSLILESASTNQTSMYLCVSTGTDTQYFGPGTRLTVL.

This clonotype came up a few times. V gene TRBV6-1 combines with J gene TRBJ2-1; 11 nucleotides line up with TRBD1. The CDR3 sequence is 15 residues long. Germline CDR1 is MNHNS and CDR2 is SASEGT. J was trimmed by 0 bases and V by 7 bases; bases with no gene match: 2. The CDR3 loop reads CASTGQGASYNEQFF. In nucleotides, the CDR3 is TGTGCCAGCACAGGACAGGGGGCCTCCTACAATGAGCAGTTCTTC.

For this clonotype: It may be a read error: a sequence one base away is much more abundant. The chain carries TRBV7-2 and TRBJ2-2, with D perhaps TRBD2 (6 bases). The CDR3 contains 14 residues. Trimming pared 3 bases from V and 7 bases from J, leaving 12 bases between. The germline CDR1 and CDR2 sequences are SGHTA and FQGNSA. The CDR3 nucleotides read TGTGCCAGCAGCTTGGACGGGGGAGGCGGGGAGCTGTTTTTT. It codes for CASSLDGGGGELFF. Together with reference TRBV7-2 and TRBJ2-2, the CDR3 gives the full variable domain: GAGVSQSPSNKVTEKGKDVELRCDPISGHTALYWYRQSLGQGLEFLIYFQGNSAPDKSGLPSDRFSAERTGGSVSTLTIQRTQQEDSAVYLCASSLDGGGGELFFGEGSRLTVL.

This clonotype showed up just a few times. The V and J genes are TRBV5-1 and TRBJ1-1; D possibly corresponds to TRBD1 (5 bases). The germline V gene has CDR1 SGHRS and CDR2 YFSETQ. The CDR3 has 15 amino acids. Trimming pared 1 base from V and 4 bases from J, leaving 14 bases between. For the CDR3, the DNA is TGCGCCAGCAGCTTGTGGGGGGAGGTGGGCACTGAAGCTTTCTTT. This sequence encodes CASSLWGEVGTEAFF.

There are a few counts of this clonotype. This chain uses TRBV5-1 with TRBJ2-2; 8 bases map to TRBD1. V lost 2 bases to trimming and J lost 1 base; unmatched junction nucleotides: 7. CDR1 and CDR2 (germline): SGHRS, YFSETQ. The CDR3 totals 17 residues. The CDR3 loop reads CASSFGTGQQNTGELFF. In nucleotides, the CDR3 is TGCGCCAGCAGCTTCGGGACAGGACAGCAGAACACCGGGGAGCTGTTTTTT.

This clonotype has more than one count but fewer than ten. CDR3 sequence (DNA): TGTGCCACCAGCAGAGAGAGTGGGGGCCCAGATACGCAGTATTTT. The encoded protein is CATSRESGGPDTQYF. The chain has TRBV15 and TRBJ2-3; possible D gene TRBD1, 6 bases. V dropped 0 bases and J dropped 4 bases, with 11 bases sitting between them. CDR3 length equals 15 residues. Germline CDR1 is LNHNV and CDR2 is YYDKDF (reference sequence).

At least ten counts were recorded for this clonotype. This chain links TRBV2 with TRBJ2-3; no reliable D call. The germline V gene encodes CDR1 SNHLY and CDR2 FYNNEI. There are 13 residues in the CDR3. The V end lost 6 bases, the J end lost 6 bases, and 13 bases lay between the germline ends. The CDR3 nucleotides are TGTGCCAGCAGGCCCCCTTATTTGGATACGCAGTATTTT. Translation gives CASRPPYLDTQYF.

This clonotype was recorded at least ten times. The chain recombines TRBV20-1 with TRBJ1-1; D perhaps matches TRBD1 (5 bases). The V and J ends lost 0 bases and 0 bases respectively, with 11 bases between them. The length of the CDR3 is 15 residues. The germline V gene has CDR1 DFQATT and CDR2 SNEGSKA (reference sequence). The CDR3 bases are TGCAGTGCTAGAGATGGCGGCAGGGTGAACACTGAAGCTTTCTTT. This translates into CSARDGGRVNTEAFF.